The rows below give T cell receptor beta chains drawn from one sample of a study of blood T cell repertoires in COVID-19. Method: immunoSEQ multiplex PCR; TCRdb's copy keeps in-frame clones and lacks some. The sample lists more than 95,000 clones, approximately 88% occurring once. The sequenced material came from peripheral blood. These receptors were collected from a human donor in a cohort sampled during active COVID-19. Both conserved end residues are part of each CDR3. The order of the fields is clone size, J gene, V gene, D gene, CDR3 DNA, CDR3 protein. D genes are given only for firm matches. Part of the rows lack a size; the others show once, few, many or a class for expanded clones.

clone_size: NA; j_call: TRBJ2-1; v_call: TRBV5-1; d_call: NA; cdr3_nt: TGCGCCAGCAGCTTTGAAGGGGCCCTTTACAATGAGCAGTTCTTC; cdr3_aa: CASSFEGALYNEQFF
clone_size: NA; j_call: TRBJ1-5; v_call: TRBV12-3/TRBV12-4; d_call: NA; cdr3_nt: TGTGCCAGCAGCACAGGGTTCTTGCAGCCCCAGCATTTT; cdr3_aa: CASSTGFLQPQHF
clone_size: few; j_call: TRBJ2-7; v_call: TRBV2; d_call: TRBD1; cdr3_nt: TGTGCCAGCAGTCCCCTGGACAGGGGCGGGAACGAGCAGTACTTC; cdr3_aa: CASSPLDRGGNEQYF
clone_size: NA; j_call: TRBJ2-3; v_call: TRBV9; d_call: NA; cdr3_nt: TGTGCCAGCAGCCCCCGGGCCCTCGGAGGGGCAGATACGCAGTATTTT; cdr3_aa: CASSPRALGGADTQYF
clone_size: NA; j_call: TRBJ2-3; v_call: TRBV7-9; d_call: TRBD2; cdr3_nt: TGTGCCAGCAGCCTTCTATCCGGACTAGCGGTAGATACGCAGTATTTT; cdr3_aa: CASSLLSGLAVDTQYF
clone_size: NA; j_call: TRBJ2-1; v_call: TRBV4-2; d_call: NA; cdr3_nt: TGTGCCAGCAGCCTCGGGTTGAGGGACTACAATGAGCAGTTCTTC; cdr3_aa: CASSLGLRDYNEQFF
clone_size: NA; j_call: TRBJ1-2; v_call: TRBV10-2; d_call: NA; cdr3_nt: TGCGCCAGCAGTGAAAGGGGTGACTATGGCTACACCTTC; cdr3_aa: CASSERGDYGYTF
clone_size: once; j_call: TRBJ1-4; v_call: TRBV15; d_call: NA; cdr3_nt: TGTGCCACCAGCAGAGAAGGGGTGGTCAGGTCAACTAATGAAAAACTGTTTTTT; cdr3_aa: CATSREGVVRSTNEKLFF
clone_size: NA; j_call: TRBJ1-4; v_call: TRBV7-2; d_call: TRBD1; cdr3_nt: TGTGCCAGCAGCTCCCGACAGGGGAGGGGTGAAAAACTGTTTTTT; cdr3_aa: CASSSRQGRGEKLFF
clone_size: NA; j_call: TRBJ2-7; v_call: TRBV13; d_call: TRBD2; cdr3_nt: TGTGCCAGCAGCCCCCTCGGGCGGGAGTCCCACGAGCAGTACTTC; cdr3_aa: CASSPLGRESHEQYF
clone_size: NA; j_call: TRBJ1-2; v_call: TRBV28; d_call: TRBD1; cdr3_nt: TGTGCCAGCACCCTCCTGGACAGGAATTATGGCTACACCTTC; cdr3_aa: CASTLLDRNYGYTF
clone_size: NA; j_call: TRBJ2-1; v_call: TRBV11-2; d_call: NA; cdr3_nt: TGTGCCAGCAGCTTAGATCGGCTGGCGGTCGTACCCAATGAGCAGTTCTTC; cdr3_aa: CASSLDRLAVVPNEQFF